This entry lists 10 T cell receptor beta chains sequenced from one sample in a study of shared clonotypes between healthy human individuals. Positively selected for CCR7, the CD45RO-negative cells used as naive CD8 cells excluded terminally differentiated effector memory CD45RA+ cells. Here immunoSEQ multiplex PCR was the method, and the copy in TCRdb shows in-frame clones only, minus some. The sample lists about 800,000 clones; 90% to 97% were seen once. Sequencing input: naive CD8+ T cells sorted from blood. The receptors shown here come from a man younger than 45 in good health.

This chain joins TRBV5-4 and TRBJ2-7, with D perhaps TRBD1 (6 bases). Germline loops: CDR1 SGHNT, CDR2 YYREEE (reference sequence). The V end lost 4 bases, the J end lost 3 bases, and 17 bases lay between the germline ends. The CDR3 length is 15 residues. CDR3 nucleotide sequence: TGTGCCAGCAGCGTCCGGGACACCTTTTACTACGAGCAGTACTTC. Residues: CASSVRDTFYYEQYF.

The chain combines TRBV5-4 with TRBJ2-7; 7 bases match TRBD1. The CDR3 contains 15 residues. V shed 2 bases and J 1 base; nucleotides not matched to a gene: 6. Germline V CDR1 and CDR2: SGHNT, YYREEE (reference sequence). Written as DNA, the CDR3 is TGTGCCAGCAGCTTCTACTTGGGACAGTCCTACGAGCAGTACTTC. Protein product: CASSFYLGQSYEQYF.

The chain uses TRBV15 and TRBJ2-7, with 7 bases lining up with TRBD2. Germline V lookup: CDR1 LNHNV, CDR2 YYDKDF (reference sequence). The junction had 8 bases not matched to a gene; V was cut back by 3 bases and J by 0 bases. This CDR3 is 16 amino acids long. The CDR3, as DNA: TGTGCCACCAGCAGTGGGGGGGTCTCCAGCTCCTACGAGCAGTACTTC. Translation gives CATSSGGVSSSYEQYF. Using reference TRBV15 and TRBJ2-7 for the parts outside the CDR3, the full variable domain is DAMVIQNPRYQVTQFGKPVTLSCSQTLNHNVMYWYQQKSSQAPKLLFHYYDKDFNNEADTPDNFQSRRPNTSFCFLDIRSPGLGDTAMYLCATSSGGVSSSYEQYFGPGTRLTVT.

This CDR3 reads CASSSTGMNYGYTF. CDR3 nucleotide sequence: TGTGCCAGCAGCTCGACAGGAATGAACTATGGCTACACCTTC. The chain uses TRBV7-9 and TRBJ1-2, with D possibly matching TRBD1 (6 bases). Deletions cut 4 bases from V and 2 bases from J, with 11 bases between. Germline loops: CDR1 SEHNR, CDR2 FQNEAQ (reference sequence). CDR3 length: 14 residues.

Remarks on this clone: Distinct nucleotide sequences in the sample also encode this CDR3. The CDR3 is CSVDGSSYNEQFF. As DNA, the CDR3 is TGCAGCGTCGACGGGAGCTCCTACAATGAGCAGTTCTTC. The genes are TRBV29-1 and TRBJ2-1; the D gene is possibly TRBD2 (6 bases). The CDR3 length is 13 residues. The V end lost 6 bases, the J end lost 0 bases, and 9 bases lay between the germline ends. Germline assignment: CDR1 SQVTM and CDR2 ANQGSEA.

V gene TRBV10-3 combines with J gene TRBJ1-1, with D tentatively TRBD1 (5 bases). The V end lost 9 bases, the J end lost 1 base, and 12 bases lay between the germline ends. In germline, CDR1 is ENHRY, CDR2 SYGVKD. The CDR3 is made up of 13 amino acids. CDR3 DNA: TGTGCCATGGTCAGGGACCCGAACACTGAAGCTTTCTTT. It yields the protein CAMVRDPNTEAFF.

This chain connects TRBV29-1 to TRBJ2-1; no clear D gene. The V gene's germline CDR1 is SQVTM and CDR2 ANQGSEA. With 7 bases removed from V and 7 bases from J, the gap between germline ends came to 8 bases. The CDR3 runs to 10 residues. The CDR3 bases are TGCAGCGGAACAGCGAATGAGCAGTTCTTC. Its protein product is CSGTANEQFF.

This clone was seen only once. The CDR3 DNA sequence: TGTGCCAGCAGCGACAAGACCAGGGGGAGCTCCTACGAGCAGTACTTC. This encodes CASSDKTRGSSYEQYF. The J gene is TRBJ2-7, the V gene TRBV11-2; 7 nucleotides agree with TRBD1. The ends lost 5 bases at V and 0 bases at J; junction bases unmatched: 10. Germline CDR1 and CDR2: SGHAT and FQNNGV. The CDR3 length is 16 residues.

This chain uses TRBV4-1 with TRBJ2-7; tentative D call: TRBD2 (6 bases). Germline V gene sequence: CDR1 MGHRA, CDR2 YSYEKL. The CDR3 has 15 amino acids. Trimming removed 3 bases from V and 0 bases from J, with 12 bases in between. Written as DNA, the CDR3 is TGCGCCAGCAGCCACGGAAGGGGAGGCTCCTACGAGCAGTACTTC. It encodes CASSHGRGGSYEQYF.

The chain is built from TRBV28 and TRBJ2-3, with a possible D match to TRBD2 (5 bases). The V gene's germline CDR1 is MDHEN and CDR2 SYDVKM. The length of the CDR3 is 12 residues. Trimming took off 5 bases at V and 5 bases at J, with 8 bases between the two ends. The CDR3 here is CASSLRGDTQYF. Here the CDR3 DNA reads TGTGCCAGCAGTCTCCGGGGAGATACGCAGTATTTT.